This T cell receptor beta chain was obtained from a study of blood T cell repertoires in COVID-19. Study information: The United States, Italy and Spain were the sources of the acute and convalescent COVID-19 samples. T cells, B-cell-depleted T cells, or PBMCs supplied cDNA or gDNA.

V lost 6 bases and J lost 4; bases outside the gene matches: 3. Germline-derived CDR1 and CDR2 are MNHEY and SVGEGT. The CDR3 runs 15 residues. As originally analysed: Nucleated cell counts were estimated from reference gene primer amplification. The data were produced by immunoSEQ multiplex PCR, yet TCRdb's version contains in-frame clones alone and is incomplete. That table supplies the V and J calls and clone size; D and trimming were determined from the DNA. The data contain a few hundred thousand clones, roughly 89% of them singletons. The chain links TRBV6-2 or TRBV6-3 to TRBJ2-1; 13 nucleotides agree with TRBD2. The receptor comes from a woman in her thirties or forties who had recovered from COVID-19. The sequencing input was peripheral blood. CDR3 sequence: CASSLLAGGYNEQFF. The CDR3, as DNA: TGTGCCAGCAGCTTACTAGCGGGAGGGTACAATGAGCAGTTCTTC.